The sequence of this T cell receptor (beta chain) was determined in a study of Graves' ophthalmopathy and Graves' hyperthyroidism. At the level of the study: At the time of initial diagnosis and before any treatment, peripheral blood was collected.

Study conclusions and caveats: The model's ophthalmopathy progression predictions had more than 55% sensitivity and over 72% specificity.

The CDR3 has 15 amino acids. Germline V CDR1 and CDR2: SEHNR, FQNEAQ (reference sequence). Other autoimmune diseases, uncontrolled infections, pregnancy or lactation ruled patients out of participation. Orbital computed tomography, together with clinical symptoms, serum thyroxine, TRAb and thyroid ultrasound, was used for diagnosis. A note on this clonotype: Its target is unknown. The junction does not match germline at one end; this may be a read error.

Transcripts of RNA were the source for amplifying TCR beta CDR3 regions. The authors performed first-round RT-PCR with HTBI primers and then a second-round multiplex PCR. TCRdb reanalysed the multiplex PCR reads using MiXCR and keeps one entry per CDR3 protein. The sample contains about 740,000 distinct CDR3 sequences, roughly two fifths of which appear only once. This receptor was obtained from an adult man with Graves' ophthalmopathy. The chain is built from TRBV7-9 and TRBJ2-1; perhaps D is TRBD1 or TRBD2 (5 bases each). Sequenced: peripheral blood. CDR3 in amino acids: CASSLEGTLYNEQFF. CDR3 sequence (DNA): TGCGCCAGCAGCTTGGAAGGGACCCTGTACAATGAGCAGTTCTTC.